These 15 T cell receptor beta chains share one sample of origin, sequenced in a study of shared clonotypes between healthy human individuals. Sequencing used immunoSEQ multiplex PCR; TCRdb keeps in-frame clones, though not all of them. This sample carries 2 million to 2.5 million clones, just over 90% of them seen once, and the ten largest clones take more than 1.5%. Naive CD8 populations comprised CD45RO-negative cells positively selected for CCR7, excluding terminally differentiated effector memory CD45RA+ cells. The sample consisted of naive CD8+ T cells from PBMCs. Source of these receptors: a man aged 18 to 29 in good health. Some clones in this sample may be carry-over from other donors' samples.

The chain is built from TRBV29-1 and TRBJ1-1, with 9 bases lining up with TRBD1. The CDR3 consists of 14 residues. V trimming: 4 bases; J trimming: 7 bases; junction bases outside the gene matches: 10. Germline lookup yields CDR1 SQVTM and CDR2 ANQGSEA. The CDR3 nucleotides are TGCAGCGTTGTGATGGGACAGGGAAAGGGTGAAGCTTTCTTT. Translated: CSVVMGQGKGEAFF.

CDR3 sequence reads: CASSSSLGGYTF. The CDR3 DNA reads as TGTGCCAGCAGCTCCAGCCTCGGCGGCTACACCTTC. The rearrangement links TRBV6-5 to TRBJ1-2, with D unresolved. Germline CDR1 and CDR2: MNHEY and SVGAGI. V dropped 6 bases and J dropped 8 bases, with 13 bases sitting between them. The CDR3 is made up of 12 amino acids.

CDR3 sequence reads: CASSLSGPGLAFF. The CDR3, as DNA: TGTGCCAGCAGTTTGAGTGGGCCGGGGCTAGCTTTCTTT. The V and J genes are TRBV27 and TRBJ1-1, with D perhaps TRBD1 (5 bases). The germline V gene encodes CDR1 MNHEY and CDR2 SMNVEV (reference sequence). V was cut by 3 bases and J by 10 bases, with 15 bases left in between. The CDR3 is made up of 13 amino acids.

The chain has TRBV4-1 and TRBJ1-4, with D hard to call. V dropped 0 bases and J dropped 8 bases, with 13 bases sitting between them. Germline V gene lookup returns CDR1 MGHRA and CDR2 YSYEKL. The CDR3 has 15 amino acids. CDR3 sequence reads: CASSQDPPGGEKLFF. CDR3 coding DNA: TGCGCCAGCAGCCAAGATCCCCCCGGCGGGGAAAAACTGTTTTTT.

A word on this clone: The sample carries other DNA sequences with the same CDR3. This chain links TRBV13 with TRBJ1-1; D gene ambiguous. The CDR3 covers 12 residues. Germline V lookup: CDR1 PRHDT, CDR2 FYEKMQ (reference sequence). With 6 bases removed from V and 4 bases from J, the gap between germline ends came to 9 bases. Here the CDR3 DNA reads TGTGCCAGCAGTCTGGTGGGCACTGAAGCTTTCTTT. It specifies CASSLVGTEAFF.

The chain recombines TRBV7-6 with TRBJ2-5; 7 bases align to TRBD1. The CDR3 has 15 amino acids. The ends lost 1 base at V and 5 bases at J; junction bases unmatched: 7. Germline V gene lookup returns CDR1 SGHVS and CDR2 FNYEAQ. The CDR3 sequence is CASSLGQGLGETQYF. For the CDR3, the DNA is TGTGCCAGCAGCTTAGGACAGGGCCTGGGGGAGACCCAGTACTTC.

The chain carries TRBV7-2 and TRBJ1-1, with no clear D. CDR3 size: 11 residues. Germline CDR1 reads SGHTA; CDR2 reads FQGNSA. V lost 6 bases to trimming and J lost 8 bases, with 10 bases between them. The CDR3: CASRLATEAFF. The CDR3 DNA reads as TGTGCCAGCAGGCTTGCGACCGAAGCTTTCTTT.

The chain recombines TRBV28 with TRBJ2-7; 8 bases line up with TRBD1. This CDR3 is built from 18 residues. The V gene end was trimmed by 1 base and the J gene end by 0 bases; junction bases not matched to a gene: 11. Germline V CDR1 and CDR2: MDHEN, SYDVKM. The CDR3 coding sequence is TGTGCCAGCAGTTTATTAATGGGGCAGGGGGCTTCCTCCTACGAGCAGTACTTC. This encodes CASSLLMGQGASSYEQYF.

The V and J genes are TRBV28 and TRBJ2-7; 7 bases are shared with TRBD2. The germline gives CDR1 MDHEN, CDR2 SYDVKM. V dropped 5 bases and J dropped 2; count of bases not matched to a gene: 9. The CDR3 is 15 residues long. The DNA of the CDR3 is TGTGCCAGCAGTAGTATAGCGGGTACTACCTACGAGCAGTACTTC. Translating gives CASSSIAGTTYEQYF. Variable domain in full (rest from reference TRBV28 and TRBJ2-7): DVKVTQSSRYLVKRTGEKVFLECVQDMDHENMFWYRQDPGLGLRLIYFSYDVKMKEKGDIPEGYSVSREKKERFSLILESASTNQTSMYLCASSSIAGTTYEQYFGPGTRLTVT.

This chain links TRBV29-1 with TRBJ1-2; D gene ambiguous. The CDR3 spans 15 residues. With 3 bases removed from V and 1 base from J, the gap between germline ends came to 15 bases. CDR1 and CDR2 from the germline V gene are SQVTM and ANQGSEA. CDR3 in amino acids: CSVDFDRELNYGYTF. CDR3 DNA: TGCAGCGTTGATTTTGACCGAGAACTTAACTATGGCTACACCTTC. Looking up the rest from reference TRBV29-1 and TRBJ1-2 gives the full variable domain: SAVISQKPSRDICQRGTSLTIQCQVDSQVTMMFWYRQQPGQSLTLIATANQGSEATYESGFVIDKFPISRPNLTFSTLTVSNMSPEDSSIYLCSVDFDRELNYGYTFGSGTRLTVV.

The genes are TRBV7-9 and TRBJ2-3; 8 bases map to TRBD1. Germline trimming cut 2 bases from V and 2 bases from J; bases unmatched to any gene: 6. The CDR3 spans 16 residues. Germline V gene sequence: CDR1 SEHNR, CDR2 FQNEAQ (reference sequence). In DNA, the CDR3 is TGTGCCAGCAGCTTATCGAACAGGGGGTTCACAGATACGCAGTATTTT. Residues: CASSLSNRGFTDTQYF.

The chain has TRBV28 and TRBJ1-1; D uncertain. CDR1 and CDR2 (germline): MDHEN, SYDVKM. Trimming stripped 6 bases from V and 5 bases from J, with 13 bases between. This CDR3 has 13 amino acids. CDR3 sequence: CASRPLSTTEAFF. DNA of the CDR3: TGTGCCAGCAGGCCGCTATCTACGACTGAAGCTTTCTTT.

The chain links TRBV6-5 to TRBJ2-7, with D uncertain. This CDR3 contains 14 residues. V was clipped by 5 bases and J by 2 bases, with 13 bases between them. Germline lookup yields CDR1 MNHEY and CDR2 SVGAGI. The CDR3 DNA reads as TGTGCCAGCAGTCCCGCAGGACGGACCTACGAGCAGTACTTC. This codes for CASSPAGRTYEQYF.

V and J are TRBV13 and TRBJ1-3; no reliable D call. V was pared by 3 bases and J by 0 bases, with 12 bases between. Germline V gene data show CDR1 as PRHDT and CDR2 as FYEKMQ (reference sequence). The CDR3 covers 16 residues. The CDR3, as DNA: TGTGCCAGCAGCTTTTTCGGCAGTCTCTCTGGAAACACCATATATTTT. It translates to CASSFFGSLSGNTIYF. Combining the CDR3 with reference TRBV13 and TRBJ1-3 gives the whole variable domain AAGVIQSPRHLIKEKRETATLKCYPIPRHDTVYWYQQGPGQDPQFLISFYEKMQSDKGSIPDRFSAQQFSDYHSELNMSSLELGDSALYFCASSFFGSLSGNTIYFGEGSWLTVV.

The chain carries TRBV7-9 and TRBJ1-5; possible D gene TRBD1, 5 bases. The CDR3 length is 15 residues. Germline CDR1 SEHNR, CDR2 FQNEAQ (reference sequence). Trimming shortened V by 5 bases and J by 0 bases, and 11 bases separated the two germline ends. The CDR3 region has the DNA TGTGCCAGCAGCGAAGGGACGGATAGCAATCAGCCCCAGCATTTT. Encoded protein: CASSEGTDSNQPQHF. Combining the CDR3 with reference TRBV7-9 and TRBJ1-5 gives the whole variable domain DTGVSQNPRHKITKRGQNVTFRCDPISEHNRLYWYRQTLGQGPEFLTYFQNEAQLEKSRLLSDRFSAERPKGSFSTLEIQRTEQGDSAMYLCASSEGTDSNQPQHFGDGTRLSIL.